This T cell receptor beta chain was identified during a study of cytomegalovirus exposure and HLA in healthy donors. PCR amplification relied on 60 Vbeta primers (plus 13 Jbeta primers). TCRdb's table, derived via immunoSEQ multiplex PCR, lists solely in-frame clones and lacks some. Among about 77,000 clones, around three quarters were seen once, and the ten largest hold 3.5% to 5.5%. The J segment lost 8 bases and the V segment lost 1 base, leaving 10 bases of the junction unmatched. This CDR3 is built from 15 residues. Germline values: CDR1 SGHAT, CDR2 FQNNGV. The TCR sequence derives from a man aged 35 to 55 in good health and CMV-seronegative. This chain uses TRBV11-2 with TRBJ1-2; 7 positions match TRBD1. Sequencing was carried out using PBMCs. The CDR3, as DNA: TGTGCCAGCAGCTTAGTAGGAGGGGGCTGGGGCGGCTACACCTTC. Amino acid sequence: CASSLVGGGWGGYTF.